The 23 T cell receptor beta chains below all came from one sample that was sequenced in a study of cytomegalovirus exposure and HLA in healthy donors. The PCR was carried out with 60 Vbeta primers and 13 Jbeta primers. Generated by immunoSEQ multiplex PCR, the TCRdb table keeps only in-frame clones and is missing some. The table has some 140,000 clones, 65% to 80% seen once. Sequencing was carried out using PBMCs. Receptors were obtained from a man aged 35-49 years in good health and CMV-seronegative.

The chain uses TRBV19 and TRBJ1-2; D gene unclear. This CDR3 is built from 13 residues. V lost 10 bases to trimming and J lost 2 bases, with 14 bases between them. The germline gives CDR1 LNHDA, CDR2 SQIVND (reference sequence). CDR3 sequence reads: CATQSGLNYGYTF. The CDR3 DNA reads TGTGCCACCCAAAGTGGGCTCAACTATGGCTACACCTTC.

This clone came up once. The chain recombines TRBV5-4 with TRBJ2-3; no definite D call. Germline V gene sequence: CDR1 SGHNT, CDR2 YYREEE (reference sequence). Trimming pared 0 bases from V and 2 bases from J, leaving 10 bases between. The length of the CDR3 is 15 residues. The CDR3 is CASSLDGQSTDTQYF. The CDR3, as DNA: TGTGCCAGCAGCTTGGATGGGCAGTCCACAGATACGCAGTATTTT.

This chain joins TRBV9 and TRBJ2-7, with D perhaps matching TRBD1 (5 bases). The V and J ends lost 2 bases and 2 bases respectively, with 11 bases between them. This CDR3 comprises 14 residues. Germline V CDR1 and CDR2: SGDLS, YYNGEE. For the CDR3, the DNA is TGTGCCAGCAGCGTGGCGGACATGGCCTACGAGCAGTACTTC. Protein product: CASSVADMAYEQYF.

J is TRBJ1-6 and V is TRBV18, with a possible D match to TRBD1 (5 bases). The germline V gene has CDR1 KGHSH and CDR2 LQKENI. The CDR3 runs to 14 residues. Trimming cost V 2 bases and J 9 bases, with 11 bases left between them. The CDR3 loop reads CASSPSRDGSPLHF. The CDR3 DNA sequence: TGTGCCAGCTCACCAAGCAGGGATGGTTCACCCCTCCACTTT.

The J gene is TRBJ2-1, the V gene TRBV7-9, with no clear D. Trimming removed 0 bases from V and 3 bases from J, with 6 bases in between. CDR1 SEHNR and CDR2 FQNEAQ come from the germline V gene (reference sequence). CDR3 length: 14 residues. The CDR3 sequence is CASSLASYYNEQFF. The CDR3 coding sequence is TGTGCCAGCAGCTTAGCGAGTTACTACAATGAGCAGTTCTTC.

V and J are TRBV2 and TRBJ1-1; the match to TRBD1 covers 9 bases. The CDR3 spans 13 residues. Trimming cost V 9 bases and J 0 bases; bases outside gene matches: 2. CDR1 is SNHLY, CDR2 FYNNEI, per germline. CDR3 bases: TGTGCCAGACAGGGGGCGATGAACACTGAAGCTTTCTTT. As protein: CARQGAMNTEAFF.

This CDR3 reads CASSQVHRGDQPQHF. As DNA, the CDR3 is TGCGCCAGCAGCCAAGTACACAGGGGCGATCAGCCCCAGCATTTT. This chain joins TRBV4-3 and TRBJ1-5, with 7 bases fitting TRBD1. The CDR3 has 15 amino acids. After removal of 1 base from V and 5 bases from J, the junction contained 5 bases not matched to a gene. Germline V CDR1 and CDR2: LGHNA, YSLEER.

This clone turned up a few times. The chain joins TRBV4-3 to TRBJ1-1; D not certain. From germline, CDR1 is LGHNA and CDR2 YSLEER. This CDR3 comprises 15 residues. Trimming pared 0 bases from V and 5 bases from J, leaving 13 bases between. The DNA of the CDR3 is TGCGCCAGCAGCCAAGATGAAAGAATAGAAACTGAAGCTTTCTTT. It is translated as CASSQDERIETEAFF.

V usage is TRBV6-6 and J usage is TRBJ1-5; D possibly corresponds to TRBD1 (6 bases). Trimming removed 6 bases from V and 3 bases from J, with 12 bases in between. Germline values: CDR1 MNHNY, CDR2 SVGAGI (reference sequence). The CDR3 is 14 residues long. The CDR3 spells CASSRGQINQPQHF. The CDR3 bases are TGTGCCAGCAGCCGAGGACAGATCAATCAGCCCCAGCATTTT.

The chain combines TRBV2 with TRBJ2-7, with 10 positions matching TRBD1. The CDR3 length is 14 residues. Trimming at V came to 6 bases and at J to 4 bases, leaving 6 bases not matched to a gene. Germline assignment: CDR1 SNHLY and CDR2 FYNNEI. This CDR3 reads CASRYPGQGYEQYF. CDR3 nucleotides: TGTGCCAGCAGATACCCGGGACAGGGGTACGAGCAGTACTTC.

This clone has only one observation. This chain connects TRBV7-9 to TRBJ2-3, with 7 bases matching TRBD2. The CDR3 consists of 15 residues. J was trimmed by 3 bases and V by 1 base; bases with no gene match: 4. CDR1 is SEHNR and CDR2 is FQNEAQ in the germline V gene (reference sequence). CDR3 residues: CASSLGAGETDTQYF. Here the CDR3 DNA reads TGTGCCAGCAGCTTAGGGGCGGGGGAAACAGATACGCAGTATTTT.

For the CDR3, the DNA is TGTGCCTGGACTCAAACAAGAGGCTACACCTTC. Protein: CAWTQTRGYTF. The chain has TRBV30 and TRBJ1-2; D unresolved. The CDR3 loop spans 11 amino acids. The germline V gene encodes CDR1 GTSNPN and CDR2 SVGIG (reference sequence). V lost 4 bases, J lost 8 bases, and 11 bases lay in between.

The rearrangement uses TRBV30 and TRBJ1-3; D is unresolved. V lost 0 bases, J lost 3 bases, and 12 bases lay in between. The CDR3 loop spans 15 amino acids. Germline lookup yields CDR1 GTSNPN and CDR2 SVGIG (reference sequence). The CDR3 region is CAWSVRFSLGNTIYF. For the CDR3, the DNA is TGTGCCTGGAGTGTACGATTTAGCCTTGGAAACACCATATATTTT.

This rearrangement joins TRBV6-9 to TRBJ2-3, with D unclear. Trimming cost V 2 bases and J 0 bases, with 12 bases left between them. Germline-derived CDR1 and CDR2 are MNHGY and SVAAGI. This CDR3 is 16 amino acids long. For the CDR3, the DNA is TGTGCCAGCAGTTATCGGAGCGCCACTAGCACAGATACGCAGTATTTT. Its protein product is CASSYRSATSTDTQYF.

The gene calls are TRBV5-4 and TRBJ1-4; weak D call: TRBD1 (5 bases). Trimming removed 0 bases from V and 8 bases from J, with 11 bases in between. The CDR3 runs 14 residues. The germline gives CDR1 SGHNT, CDR2 YYREEE (reference sequence). CDR3 sequence: CASSLASGEEKLFF. The CDR3 DNA reads TGTGCCAGCAGCTTGGCCTCGGGGGAGGAAAAACTGTTTTTT.

The gene calls are TRBV4-2 and TRBJ2-2; maybe TRBD1 (5 bases). Germline CDR1 is LGHNA and CDR2 is YNFKEQ. Trimming took off 5 bases at V and 5 bases at J, with 9 bases between the two ends. The CDR3 runs 13 residues. CDR3 residues: CASSNKGTGELFF. The CDR3 DNA reads as TGTGCCAGCAGCAACAAGGGGACCGGGGAGCTGTTTTTT.

The chain is built from TRBV6-6 and TRBJ1-1; tentative D call: TRBD1 (5 bases). Trimming removed 0 bases from V and 1 base from J, with 12 bases in between. Germline lookup yields CDR1 MNHNY and CDR2 SVGAGI (reference sequence). The CDR3 totals 16 residues. CDR3 bases: TGTGCCAGCAGTTACTCGATGGGGCTGGGGAACACTGAAGCTTTCTTT. Its protein product is CASSYSMGLGNTEAFF.

This chain links TRBV6-5 with TRBJ2-6; the D is unclear. Germline assignment: CDR1 MNHEY and CDR2 SVGAGI. V gave up 8 bases and J gave up 0 bases, with 5 bases separating them. This CDR3 comprises 13 residues. CDR3 amino acids: CASYRSGANVLTF. In DNA, the CDR3 is TGTGCCAGCTATCGCTCTGGGGCCAACGTCCTGACTTTC.

The chain couples TRBV4-3 to TRBJ2-7; 10 bases agree with TRBD2. The CDR3 loop spans 16 amino acids. CDR1 is LGHNA and CDR2 is YSLEER in the germline V gene. J gave up 3 bases and V 0 bases, and 5 bases lay outside the gene matches. As DNA, the CDR3 is TGCGCCAGCAGCCAAGATCGTTCTAGCGGGGGCTACGAGCAGTACTTC. Protein product: CASSQDRSSGGYEQYF.

This clone was seen only a few times. The J gene is TRBJ2-5, the V gene TRBV6-1; D is undetermined. Germline CDR1 is MNHNS and CDR2 is SASEGT. The CDR3 consists of 13 residues. Trimming left V 4 bases short and J 2 bases short, with 8 bases between. The CDR3 protein is CASSGGGQETQYF. Written as DNA, the CDR3 is TGTGCCAGCAGTGGCGGCGGACAAGAGACCCAGTACTTC.

The rearrangement links TRBV2 to TRBJ1-1; 7 bases line up with TRBD1. The CDR3 is 16 residues long. V lost 6 bases and J lost 6; bases outside the gene matches: 16. Per germline, CDR1 SNHLY and CDR2 FYNNEI. CDR3 sequence (DNA): TGTGCCAGCAGGCCGGGGGGGAGGGGACAGCTTGCTGAAGCTTTCTTT. This translates into CASRPGGRGQLAEAFF.

The chain recombines TRBV27 with TRBJ1-6; tentatively, D is TRBD1 (5 bases). There are 15 residues in the CDR3. CDR1 and CDR2 from the germline V gene are MNHEY and SMNVEV (reference sequence). Trimming removed 0 bases at V and 8 bases at J, with 11 bases between. CDR3 sequence reads: CASSLSWGGDSPLHF. The CDR3 region has the DNA TGTGCCAGCAGTTTATCGTGGGGGGGGGATTCACCCCTCCACTTT.

This chain's CDR3 is CATALGGDTEAFF. The CDR3 region has the DNA TGTGCCACAGCACTGGGAGGGGACACTGAAGCTTTCTTT. The genes are TRBV7-2 and TRBJ1-1; possible D gene TRBD1, 5 bases. The CDR3 runs 13 residues. Trimming removed 10 bases at V and 3 bases at J, with 15 bases between. From germline, CDR1 is SGHTA and CDR2 FQGNSA. The variable domain in full, completed from reference TRBV7-2 and TRBJ1-1, reads GAGVSQSPSNKVTEKGKDVELRCDPISGHTALYWYRQSLGQGLEFLIYFQGNSAPDKSGLPSDRFSAERTGGSVSTLTIQRTQQEDSAVYLCATALGGDTEAFFGQGTRLTVV.